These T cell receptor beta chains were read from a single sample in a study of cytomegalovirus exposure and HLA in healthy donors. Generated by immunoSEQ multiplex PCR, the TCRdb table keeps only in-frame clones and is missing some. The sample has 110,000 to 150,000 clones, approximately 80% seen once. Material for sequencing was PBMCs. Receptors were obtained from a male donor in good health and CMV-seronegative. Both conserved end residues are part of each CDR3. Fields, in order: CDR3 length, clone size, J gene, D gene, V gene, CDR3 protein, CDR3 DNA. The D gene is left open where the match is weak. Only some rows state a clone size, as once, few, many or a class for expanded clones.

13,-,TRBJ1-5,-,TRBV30,CAWSGQNNQPQHF,TGTGCCTGGAGTGGCCAGAACAATCAGCCCCAGCATTTT
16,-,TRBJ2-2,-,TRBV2,CASSEGSLAIPGELFF,TGTGCCAGCAGTGAAGGAAGCCTAGCGATTCCCGGGGAGCTGTTTTTT
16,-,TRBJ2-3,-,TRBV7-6,CASSLAHGQGGDTQYF,TGTGCCAGCAGCTTAGCGCACGGACAGGGAGGGGATACGCAGTATTTT
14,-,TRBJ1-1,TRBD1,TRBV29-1,CSVGVGTANTEAFF,TGCAGCGTTGGAGTCGGGACAGCGAACACTGAAGCTTTCTTT
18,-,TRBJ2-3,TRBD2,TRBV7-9,CASSLAFAGGGVRDTQYF,TGTGCCAGCAGCTTAGCTTTTGCGGGAGGAGGTGTGAGAGATACGCAGTATTTT
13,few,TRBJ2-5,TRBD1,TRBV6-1,CASRLQGQETQYF,TGTGCCAGCAGGTTACAGGGGCAGGAGACCCAGTACTTC
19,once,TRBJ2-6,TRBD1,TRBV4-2,CASSHPNGQGAAGANVLTF,TGTGCCAGCAGCCACCCTAACGGACAGGGGGCCGCTGGGGCCAACGTCCTGACTTTC
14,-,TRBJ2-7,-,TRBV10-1,CASSEFGSSYEQYF,TGCGCCAGCAGTGAGTTTGGCTCATCCTACGAGCAGTACTTC
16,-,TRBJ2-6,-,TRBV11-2,CASSLGHVQGANVLTF,TGTGCCAGCAGCTTAGGGCACGTTCAAGGGGCCAACGTCCTGACTTTC
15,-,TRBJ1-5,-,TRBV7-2,CASSTDYVSNQPQHF,TGTGCCAGCAGCACAGACTACGTGAGCAATCAGCCCCAGCATTTT
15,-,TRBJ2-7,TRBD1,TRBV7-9,CASSRTRQGPYEQYF,TGTGCCAGCAGCCGTACAAGACAGGGGCCCTACGAGCAGTACTTC
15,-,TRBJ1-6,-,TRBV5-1,CASSLGILGGSPLHF,TGCGCCAGCAGCTTGGGGATCCTCGGGGGTTCACCCCTCCACTTT
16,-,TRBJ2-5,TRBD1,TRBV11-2,CASSLGGTGVGETQYF,TGTGCCAGCAGCTTAGGGGGGACAGGGGTTGGAGAGACCCAGTACTTC
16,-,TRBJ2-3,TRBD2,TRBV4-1,CASSPGLAGGSNTQYF,TGCGCCAGCAGCCCGGGACTAGCGGGGGGTTCAAATACGCAGTATTTT
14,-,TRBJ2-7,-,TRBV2,CASSEGIGTYEQYF,TGTGCCAGCAGTGAAGGTATCGGTACCTACGAGCAGTACTTC
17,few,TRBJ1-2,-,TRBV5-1,CASSLSKQPQPIYGYTF,TGCGCCAGCAGCTTGAGCAAACAGCCGCAACCTATTTATGGCTACACCTTC
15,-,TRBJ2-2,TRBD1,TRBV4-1,CASSHGQGNTGELFF,TGCGCCAGCAGCCACGGACAGGGAAACACCGGGGAGCTGTTTTTT
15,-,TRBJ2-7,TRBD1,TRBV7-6,CASSLAPGTVYEQYF,TGTGCCAGCAGCTTAGCGCCCGGGACAGTCTACGAGCAGTACTTC
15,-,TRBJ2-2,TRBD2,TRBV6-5,CASRSRAGGTGELFF,TGTGCCAGCAGAAGTAGAGCGGGGGGGACCGGGGAGCTGTTTTTT
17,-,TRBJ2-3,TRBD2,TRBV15,CATSREGLAGVADTQYF,TGTGCCACCAGCAGAGAGGGACTAGCGGGAGTCGCAGATACGCAGTATTTT
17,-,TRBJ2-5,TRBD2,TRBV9,CASSSGTSGRAGETQYF,TGTGCCAGCAGTTCCGGGACTAGCGGGAGGGCCGGCGAGACCCAGTACTTC
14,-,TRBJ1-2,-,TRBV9,CASRSGGGWYGYTF,TGTGCCAGCAGGAGCGGAGGAGGGTGGTATGGCTACACCTTC
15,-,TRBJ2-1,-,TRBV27,CASSPGTSSFNEQFF,TGTGCCAGCAGCCCCGGGACATCCTCCTTCAATGAGCAGTTCTTC
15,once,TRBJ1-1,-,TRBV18,CASSPLFITGTEAFF,TGTGCCAGCTCACCACTCTTCATCACGGGCACTGAAGCTTTCTTT
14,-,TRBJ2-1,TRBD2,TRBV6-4,CTSSEGLAGDEQFF,TGTACCAGCAGTGAAGGACTAGCGGGAGATGAGCAGTTCTTC
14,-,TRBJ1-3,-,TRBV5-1,CASSEPGSGNTIYF,TGCGCCAGCAGCGAGCCGGGCTCTGGAAACACCATATATTTT
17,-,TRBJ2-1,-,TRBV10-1,CAGMVDRPKSSYNEQFF,TGCGCCGGGATGGTCGACAGACCCAAAAGCTCCTACAATGAGCAGTTCTTC
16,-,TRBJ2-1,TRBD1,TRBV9,CASSVGRQGPYNEQFF,TGTGCCAGCAGCGTTGGTAGACAGGGGCCCTACAATGAGCAGTTCTTC
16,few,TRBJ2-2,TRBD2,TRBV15,CATSRGSGGLGGELFF,TGTGCCACCAGCAGGGGTAGCGGGGGTCTGGGCGGGGAGCTGTTTTTT
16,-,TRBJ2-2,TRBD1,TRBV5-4,CASTRPGTANTGELFF,TGTGCCAGCACCAGACCCGGGACAGCTAACACCGGGGAGCTGTTTTTT
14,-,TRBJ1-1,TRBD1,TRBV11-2,CASSSRTGAPEAFF,TGTGCCAGCAGCTCCCGGACAGGGGCGCCTGAAGCTTTCTTT
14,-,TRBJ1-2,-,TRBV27,CASSLQGQNYGYTF,TGTGCCAGCAGTTTACAGGGCCAGAACTATGGCTACACCTTC
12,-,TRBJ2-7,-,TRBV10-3,CAISETYCEQYF,TGTGCCATCAGTGAAACGTACTGCGAGCAGTACTTC
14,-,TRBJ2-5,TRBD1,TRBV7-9,CASSFDRVQETQYF,TGTGCCAGCAGCTTTGACAGGGTCCAAGAGACCCAGTACTTC
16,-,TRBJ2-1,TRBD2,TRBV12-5,CASALPAGGTYNEQFF,TGTGCTAGTGCCCTGCCGGCGGGGGGTACCTACAATGAGCAGTTCTTC
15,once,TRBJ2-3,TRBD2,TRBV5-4,CASSPGLADTDTQYF,TGTGCCAGCAGCCCGGGACTAGCGGACACAGATACGCAGTATTTT
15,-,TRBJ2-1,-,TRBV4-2,CASSQDYQRYNEQFF,TGTGCCAGCAGCCAAGATTACCAGCGGTACAATGAGCAGTTCTTC
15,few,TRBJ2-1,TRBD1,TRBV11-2,CASSFGQGRINEQFF,TGTGCCAGCAGCTTCGGACAGGGGAGGATCAATGAGCAGTTCTTC
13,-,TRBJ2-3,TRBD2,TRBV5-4,CASPSGSTDTQYF,TGTGCCAGCCCTAGCGGTAGCACAGATACGCAGTATTTT
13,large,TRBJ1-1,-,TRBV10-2,CASSETENTEAFF,TGCGCCAGCAGTGAGACAGAGAACACTGAAGCTTTCTTT